Listed below are T cell receptor beta chains from one sample, sequenced in a study of blood T cell repertoires in COVID-19. Here immunoSEQ multiplex PCR was the method, and the copy in TCRdb shows in-frame clones only, minus some. The table shows about 200,000 clones, with 83% occurring only once. The source material was PBMCs or T cells enriched from blood (not recorded which). The receptors shown here come from a woman in her forties or fifties who had been exposed to COVID-19. The CDR3 runs from the conserved cysteine through the conserved F or W. D genes are given only for firm matches. Clone size is stated in some rows and not others, as once, few, many or a class when expanded.

abundance,v_gene,j_gene,d_gene,CDR3aa,CDR3nt
once,TRBV19,TRBJ2-7,NA,CASSTAGLSYEQYF,TGTGCCAGTAGTACGGCGGGGTTATCCTACGAGCAGTACTTC
once,TRBV6-5,TRBJ2-1,TRBD2,CASFLAGGREQFF,TGTGCCAGCTTTCTAGCGGGGGGAAGAGAGCAGTTCTTC
NA,TRBV5-1,TRBJ1-1,TRBD1,CASSLQGATEAFF,TGCGCCAGCAGCTTACAGGGGGCGACTGAAGCTTTCTTT
NA,TRBV4-1,TRBJ2-5,NA,CASRPRLGPQETQYF,TGCGCCAGCAGGCCTAGACTAGGACCCCAAGAGACCCAGTACTTC
NA,TRBV21-1,TRBJ2-5,NA,CASTTPRGVKTQYF,TGTGCCAGCACCACGCCTCGGGGTGTGAAGACCCAGTACTTC
NA,TRBV9,TRBJ2-3,NA,CASSVAPPGTDTQYF,TGTGCCAGCAGCGTAGCTCCCCCGGGGACAGATACGCAGTATTTT
NA,TRBV6-5,TRBJ1-1,TRBD1,CASKRGPMNTEAFF,TGTGCCAGCAAGAGGGGGCCGATGAACACTGAAGCTTTCTTT
NA,TRBV29-1,TRBJ2-7,TRBD1,CSVQTDRGRTGTYEQYF,TGCAGCGTCCAAACGGACAGGGGGCGAACGGGCACCTACGAGCAGTACTTC
NA,TRBV12-5,TRBJ1-2,NA,CASGLDRKNGYTF,TGTGCTAGTGGTTTGGACAGGAAAAATGGCTACACCTTC
NA,TRBV30,TRBJ2-3,TRBD2,CAGSREVTDTQYF,TGTGCCGGATCTCGGGAGGTTACAGATACGCAGTATTTT
NA,TRBV9,TRBJ1-1,NA,CASTRTQGGTEAFF,TGTGCCAGCACCCGCACCCAAGGGGGCACTGAAGCTTTCTTT
NA,TRBV7-8,TRBJ1-1,TRBD1,CASSLSQGFGLNTEAFF,TGTGCCAGCAGCTTGTCACAGGGGTTTGGGTTGAACACTGAAGCTTTCTTT
NA,TRBV5-1,TRBJ1-1,NA,CASNRGLNTEAFF,TGCGCCAGCAATCGGGGGTTGAACACTGAAGCTTTCTTT
NA,TRBV10-3,TRBJ1-1,NA,CAISELQETEAFF,TGTGCCATCAGTGAGTTACAAGAAACTGAAGCTTTCTTT
NA,TRBV7-9,TRBJ1-5,TRBD1,CASSLGTAGDQPQHF,TGTGCCAGCAGCCTTGGGACAGCGGGAGATCAGCCCCAGCATTTT
NA,TRBV5-1,TRBJ1-6,TRBD1,CASSTGQGNSPLHF,TGCGCCAGCAGCACCGGACAGGGTAATTCACCCCTCCACTTT
NA,TRBV11-2,TRBJ1-3,NA,CASSLDGLVGNTIYF,TGTGCCAGCAGCTTAGACGGGTTAGTCGGAAACACCATATATTTT
few,TRBV18,TRBJ1-1,TRBD1,CASSRDRESANTEAFF,TGTGCCAGCTCACGGGACAGGGAGAGTGCGAACACTGAAGCTTTCTTT
NA,TRBV28,TRBJ1-1,NA,CASSPTGIGGEAFF,TGTGCCAGCAGCCCCACAGGTATAGGCGGTGAAGCTTTCTTT
NA,TRBV27,TRBJ1-6,NA,CASSLSGPGGYNSPLHF,TGTGCCAGCAGTTTATCGGGCCCGGGGGGGTATAATTCACCCCTCCACTTT
NA,TRBV12-3/TRBV12-4,TRBJ1-3,NA,CATTTGAHNTIYF,TGTGCCACCACTACCGGCGCACATAACACCATATATTTT
NA,TRBV4-1,TRBJ2-3,TRBD2,CASSQAGGNTDTQYF,TGCGCCAGCAGCCAAGCGGGGGGGAACACAGATACGCAGTATTTT
NA,TRBV5-4,TRBJ2-5,TRBD1,CASSLTTGGSQETQYF,TGTGCCAGCAGCCTTACGACAGGGGGCTCTCAAGAGACCCAGTACTTC
NA,TRBV2,TRBJ1-5,TRBD1,CASSGDRGVYSNQPQHF,TGTGCCAGCAGTGGGGACAGGGGAGTCTATAGCAATCAGCCCCAGCATTTT
NA,TRBV2,TRBJ1-6,NA,CASSEWPVTNSPLHF,TGTGCCAGCAGTGAATGGCCAGTTACGAATTCACCCCTCCACTTT
NA,TRBV5-1,TRBJ2-2,NA,CASSSVGGWTGELFF,TGCGCCAGCAGCTCCGTGGGGGGTTGGACCGGGGAGCTGTTTTTT
NA,TRBV5-4,TRBJ2-1,NA,CASSLVGAGTEQFF,TGTGCCAGCAGCTTGGTCGGGGCCGGGACAGAGCAGTTCTTC
NA,TRBV19,TRBJ1-2,NA,CASRTRGNGYTF,TGTGCCAGTAGGACCAGGGGAAACGGCTACACCTTC
NA,TRBV5-1,TRBJ2-5,NA,CASTPTITGMETQYF,TGCGCCAGCACCCCGACCATCACGGGGATGGAGACCCAGTACTTC
NA,TRBV27,TRBJ1-1,NA,CASSHALGATMGEAFF,TGTGCCAGCAGTCACGCCCTGGGGGCGACGATGGGTGAAGCTTTCTTT
once,TRBV6-6,TRBJ1-1,NA,CASSDTGGANTEAFF,TGTGCCAGCAGTGACACTGGGGGCGCGAACACTGAAGCTTTCTTT
NA,TRBV19,TRBJ2-3,TRBD1,CASRAQGAGDTQYF,TGTGCCAGTAGGGCACAGGGGGCGGGAGATACGCAGTATTTT
NA,TRBV7-8,TRBJ1-2,TRBD1,CASSFPTGGIGYTF,TGTGCCAGCAGCTTCCCGACAGGGGGGATTGGCTACACCTTC
NA,TRBV14,TRBJ1-2,NA,CASSQDGSPPYGYTF,TGTGCCAGCAGCCAAGATGGGAGTCCCCCCTATGGCTACACCTTC
NA,TRBV24-1,TRBJ2-3,TRBD2,CATSDFGREGQDTQYF,TGTGCCACCAGTGATTTCGGCAGGGAGGGCCAAGATACGCAGTATTTT
NA,TRBV29-1,TRBJ2-5,TRBD2,CSVIGTSGGAYKETQYF,TGCAGCGTGATTGGGACTAGCGGGGGGGCCTATAAAGAGACCCAGTACTTC
NA,TRBV11-2,TRBJ1-1,NA,CASSLGLLNTEAFF,TGTGCCAGCAGCCTCGGACTTTTGAACACTGAAGCTTTCTTT
NA,TRBV7-8,TRBJ2-7,NA,CASSLGNKAGEQYF,TGTGCCAGCAGCTTAGGTAACAAGGCGGGCGAGCAGTACTTC
NA,TRBV4-2,TRBJ2-2,TRBD2,CASSQGTSGVGNTGELFF,TGTGCCAGCAGCCAGGGGACTAGCGGGGTCGGGAACACCGGGGAGCTGTTTTTT
NA,TRBV4-1,TRBJ1-1,TRBD1,CASSLGQGASEAFF,TGCGCCAGCAGCCTAGGACAGGGGGCGAGTGAAGCTTTCTTT
NA,TRBV27,TRBJ2-1,TRBD2,CASNLRRGAYNEQFF,TGTGCCAGCAACCTCCGCCGGGGGGCCTACAATGAGCAGTTCTTC
NA,TRBV9,TRBJ2-1,TRBD2,CASSFSTSGGYNEQFF,TGTGCCAGCAGCTTTTCGACTAGCGGGGGTTACAATGAGCAGTTCTTC
NA,TRBV19,TRBJ1-2,TRBD1,CASKDRDGNYGYTF,TGTGCCAGTAAAGACAGGGATGGAAACTATGGCTACACCTTC
once,TRBV3-1/TRBV3-2,TRBJ2-5,TRBD2,CASSQTKRGGMETQYF,TGTGCCAGCAGCCAAACCAAGCGGGGGGGCATGGAGACCCAGTACTTC
NA,TRBV12-5,TRBJ1-3,NA,CASGLGLPLNTIYF,TGTGCTAGTGGTTTGGGGCTTCCCTTAAACACCATATATTTT
few,TRBV19,TRBJ1-1,NA,CASNPAPGTEAFF,TGTGCCAGTAATCCCGCTCCGGGGACTGAAGCTTTCTTT
few,TRBV6-5,TRBJ1-5,NA,CASSVDRYSNQPQHF,TGTGCCAGCAGCGTTGACAGATATAGCAATCAGCCCCAGCATTTT
few,TRBV19,TRBJ1-6,TRBD1,CASSLRTGGLASPLHF,TGTGCCAGTAGTCTTCGGACAGGGGGCCTCGCTTCACCCCTCCACTTT
few,TRBV28,TRBJ1-1,TRBD1,CASSLPDRGGKAFF,TGTGCCAGCAGTCTCCCCGACAGGGGAGGGAAAGCTTTCTTT
NA,TRBV10-1,TRBJ2-3,TRBD1,CASSERGLDTDTQYF,TGCGCCAGCAGTGAAAGGGGGCTAGACACAGATACGCAGTATTTT
NA,TRBV19,TRBJ1-5,TRBD1,CASSLRTGHSNQPQHF,TGTGCCAGTAGTCTCCGGACAGGCCATAGCAATCAGCCCCAGCATTTT
NA,TRBV7-3,TRBJ1-1,NA,CASSRDSGTEAFF,TGTGCCAGCAGCCGCGACTCAGGGACTGAAGCTTTCTTT